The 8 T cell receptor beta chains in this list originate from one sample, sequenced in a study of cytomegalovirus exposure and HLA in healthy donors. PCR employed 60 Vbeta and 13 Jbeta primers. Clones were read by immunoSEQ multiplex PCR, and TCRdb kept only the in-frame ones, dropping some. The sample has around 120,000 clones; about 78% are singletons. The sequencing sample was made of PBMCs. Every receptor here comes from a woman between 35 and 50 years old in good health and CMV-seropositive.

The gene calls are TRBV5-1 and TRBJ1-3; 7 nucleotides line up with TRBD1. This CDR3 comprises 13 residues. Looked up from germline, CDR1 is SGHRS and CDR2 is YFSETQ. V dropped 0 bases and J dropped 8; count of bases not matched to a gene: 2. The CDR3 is CASSLGQGDTIYF. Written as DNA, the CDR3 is TGCGCCAGCAGCTTGGGACAGGGCGACACCATATATTTT.

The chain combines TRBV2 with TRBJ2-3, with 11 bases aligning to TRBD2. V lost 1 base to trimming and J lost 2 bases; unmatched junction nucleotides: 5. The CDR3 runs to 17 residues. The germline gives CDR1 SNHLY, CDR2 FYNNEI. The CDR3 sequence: CASSEGPTSGDTDTQYF. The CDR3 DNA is TGTGCCAGCAGTGAAGGTCCGACTAGCGGGGACACAGATACGCAGTATTTT.

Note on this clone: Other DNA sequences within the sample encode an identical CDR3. The CDR3 nucleotides are TGTGCCAGCAGCCTGGGACAGCGAGCTTTCTTT. This codes for CASSLGQRAFF. The gene calls are TRBV11-2 and TRBJ1-1; 7 nucleotides match TRBD1. V shed 5 bases, J shed 10 bases, and the junction held 4 bases outside the gene matches. Germline CDR1 is SGHAT and CDR2 is FQNNGV. This CDR3 spans 11 amino acids.

The DNA of the CDR3 is TGCGCCAGCAGCCGGTTTGCGTTAGCGGGACCTAACAATGAGCAGTTCTTC. Translated, it gives CASSRFALAGPNNEQFF. The V gene is TRBV4-1, the J gene TRBJ2-1; the match to TRBD2 covers 8 bases. Trimming at V came to 4 bases and at J to 5 bases, leaving 13 bases not matched to a gene. In germline, CDR1 is MGHRA, CDR2 YSYEKL. This CDR3 spans 17 amino acids.

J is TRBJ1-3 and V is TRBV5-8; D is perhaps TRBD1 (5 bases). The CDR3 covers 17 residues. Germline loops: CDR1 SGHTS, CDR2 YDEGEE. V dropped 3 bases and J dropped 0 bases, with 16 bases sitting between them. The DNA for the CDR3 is TGTGCCAGCAGCTCCATGAGCGGGGCCCGCTCTGGAAACACCATATATTTT. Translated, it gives CASSSMSGARSGNTIYF.

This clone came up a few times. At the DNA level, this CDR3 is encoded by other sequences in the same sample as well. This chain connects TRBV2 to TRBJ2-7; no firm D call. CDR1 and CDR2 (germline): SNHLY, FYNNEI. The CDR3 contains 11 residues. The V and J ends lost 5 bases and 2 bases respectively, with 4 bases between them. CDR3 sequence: CASSPTYEQYF. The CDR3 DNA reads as TGTGCCAGCAGTCCAACCTACGAGCAGTACTTC.

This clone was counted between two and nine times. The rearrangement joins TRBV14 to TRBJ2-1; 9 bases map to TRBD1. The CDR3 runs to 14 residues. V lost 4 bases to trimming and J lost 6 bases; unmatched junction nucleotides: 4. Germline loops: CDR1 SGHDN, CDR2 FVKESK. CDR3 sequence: CASSRDRAANEQFF. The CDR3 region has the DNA TGTGCCAGCAGCCGGGACAGGGCGGCCAATGAGCAGTTCTTC.

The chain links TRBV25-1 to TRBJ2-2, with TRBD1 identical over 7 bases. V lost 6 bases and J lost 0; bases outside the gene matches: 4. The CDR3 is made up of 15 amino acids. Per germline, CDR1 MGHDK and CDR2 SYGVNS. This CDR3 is CASRDRVTNTGELFF. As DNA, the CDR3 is TGTGCCAGCAGAGACAGGGTGACGAACACCGGGGAGCTGTTTTTT.